The present TCR beta chain was sequenced within a study of T cell repertoires in cytomegalovirus infection. In TCRdb, the reads were re-called with MiXCR into one record per CDR3 protein. The repertoire holds 630,000 or so distinct CDR3 sequences, with roughly 26% as singletons. The V gene lost 6 bases and the J gene lost 1 base, with 22 bases spanning the gap. Germline V gives CDR1 MNHEY, CDR2 SMNVEV (reference sequence). This CDR3 comprises 17 residues. This clonotype was sampled from a human donor in good health (CMV status not recorded). Some clones in this sample may be carry-over from other donors' samples. Sequenced material: CD8+ T cells from PBMCs. The chain uses TRBV27 and TRBJ2-7; TRBD2 is a possible D gene (5 bases). The CDR3 DNA sequence: TGTGCCAGCAGCCAGACGGGCGGGTCGAGTGTGTCCTACGAGCAGTACTTC. Translating it yields CASSQTGGSSVSYEQYF.